The source of this T cell receptor (beta chain) is a study of blood T cell repertoires in COVID-19. For the study at large: Donors in the United States, Italy and Spain gave samples during acute or convalescent COVID-19. PBMCs, B-cell-depleted T cells, or T cells were the source of the cDNA or gDNA that made up the material.

Original processing notes: For nucleated cells, counts were estimated from reference gene primer amplification. Profiled with immunoSEQ multiplex PCR; TCRdb holds only in-frame clones, not every one. The V and J calls and clone size were taken over from that table, and D and trimming were inferred from the DNA. Among about 190,000 clones listed, around 85% were seen once. The sample was peripheral blood. The receptor comes from a man aged 25 to 45 with acute or convalescent COVID-19.

The CDR3 loop is CASSQDRTGRGNQPQHF. In nucleotides, the CDR3 is TGCGCCAGCAGCCAAGATCGTACCGGGAGAGGCAATCAGCCCCAGCATTTT. The chain has TRBV4-1 and TRBJ1-5; D gene ambiguous. The ends were cut back, 0 bases at V and 2 bases at J, with 14 bases in the middle. This CDR3 comprises 17 residues. Germline assignment: CDR1 MGHRA and CDR2 YSYEKL.